Listed below are T cell receptor beta chains from one sample, sequenced in a study of cytomegalovirus exposure and HLA in healthy donors. Profiling relied on immunoSEQ multiplex PCR, and the TCRdb table lists in-frame clones only, not all of them. The table lists 75,000 to 95,000 clones, around four fifths of them singletons. The material sequenced was PBMCs. These receptors came from a woman under 30 in good health and CMV-seropositive. The CDR3 runs from the conserved cysteine through the conserved F or W. The D gene is left open where the match is weak. Part of the rows lack a size; the others show once, few, many or a class for expanded clones.

TRBJ1-5	TRBV30	13	-	-	TGTGCCTGGGACGCGTCGGGTAATCAGCCCCAGCATTTT	CAWDASGNQPQHF
TRBJ2-7	TRBV11-1	13	-	-	TGTGCCAGCAGCTTTGGCCAGTCCTACGAGCAGTACTTC	CASSFGQSYEQYF
TRBJ1-1	TRBV4-1	13	-	-	TGCGCCAGCAGCCAAAGCAGGGAAGCTGAAGCTTTCTTT	CASSQSREAEAFF
TRBJ1-1	TRBV5-1	14	few	TRBD1	TGCGCCAGCAGCTCGGGACAGGAGAACACTGAAGCTTTCTTT	CASSSGQENTEAFF
TRBJ2-5	TRBV28	20	-	-	-	CASSSSPGLAGLTSFETQYF
TRBJ2-5	TRBV25-1	17	-	TRBD2	TGTGCGACCCAAGGGAGCGGGGGGAGTCAATTAGCAGGGACCCAGTACTTC	CATQGSGGSQLAGTQYF
TRBJ1-1	TRBV29-1	13	-	-	TGCAGCGTTAACCTACAGGAGAACACTGAAGCTTTCTTT	CSVNLQENTEAFF
TRBJ2-3	TRBV5-1	14	-	TRBD2	TGCGCCAGCACTGGGGGGGGTGTTACAGATACGCAGTATTTT	CASTGGGVTDTQYF
TRBJ2-5	TRBV6-1	15	-	TRBD2	TGTGCCAGCAGCGGACTAGCGGGAAGCCAAGAGACCCAGTACTTC	CASSGLAGSQETQYF
TRBJ2-5	TRBV6-5	13	-	-	TGTGCCAGCAGTTACAGCTACCAAGAGACCCAGTACTTC	CASSYSYQETQYF
TRBJ1-4	TRBV2	14	-	-	TGTGCCACCCAAGCGCGAGCAAGTAATGAAAAACTGTTTTTT	CATQARASNEKLFF
TRBJ1-2	TRBV13	10	-	-	TGTGCCAGCAGCTTAACGGGTCTCACCTTC	CASSLTGLTF
TRBJ2-3	TRBV6-6	13	-	-	TGTGCCAGTCGGACACCCCCCACAGATACGCAGTATTTT	CASRTPPTDTQYF
TRBJ2-2	TRBV9	15	-	-	TGTGCCAGCAGCGTAGCCGGGAGCATCGGTGAGGAGCTGTTTTTT	CASSVAGSIGEELFF
TRBJ2-3	TRBV4-2	18	-	TRBD2	TGTGCCAGCAGCCTACTAGCGGGGGGCTTCCAAACGGGAGATACGCAGTATTTT	CASSLLAGGFQTGDTQYF
TRBJ2-7	TRBV27	19	-	TRBD2	TGTGCCAGCAGTTTATCCCCCGGGACTAGCGGGAGGTTTTCCTACGAGCAGTACTTC	CASSLSPGTSGRFSYEQYF
TRBJ2-5	TRBV5-1	12	-	-	TGCGCCAGCAGCGCGACTCGCGAGACCCAGTACTTC	CASSATRETQYF
TRBJ2-7	TRBV2	13	-	-	TGTGCCAGCAGGCGGGACAGCGCCTACGAGCAGTACTTC	CASRRDSAYEQYF
TRBJ2-2	TRBV2	14	-	TRBD1	TGTGCCAGTAGACAGGGGGCGAACACCGGGGAGCTGTTTTTT	CASRQGANTGELFF
TRBJ1-1	TRBV5-1	13	-	-	TGCGCCAGCAGGCGGACAGAGAACACTGAAGCTTTCTTT	CASRRTENTEAFF
TRBJ1-1	TRBV28	15	-	-	TGTGCCAGCAGTTTCAGGGCCTCCCTCAACACTGAAGCTTTCTTT	CASSFRASLNTEAFF
TRBJ1-3	TRBV6-5	12	-	TRBD1	TGTGCCAGCAGTTCCAGGACAGGCACCATATATTTT	CASSSRTGTIYF
TRBJ2-2	TRBV2	16	-	TRBD2	TGTGCCAGCAGTGAAGCGGGAGCGGGAGTATCCGGGGAGCTGTTTTTT	CASSEAGAGVSGELFF
TRBJ1-2	TRBV6-5	15	-	-	TGTGCCAGCAGTTACTCGGGGGGGCGTCGTTTTGGCTACACCTTC	CASSYSGGRRFGYTF
TRBJ2-3	TRBV5-1	15	-	TRBD2	TGCGCCAGCAGCTCAGCTAGCGGGGGCACAGATACGCAGTATTTT	CASSSASGGTDTQYF
TRBJ1-3	TRBV6-6	15	once	-	TGTGCCAGCCTTAGCCAGGGTGTACGTGGAAACACCATATATTTT	CASLSQGVRGNTIYF
TRBJ2-7	TRBV2	14	-	-	TGTGCCGACCCAGTGACAGGTTCGACCTACGAGCAGTACTTC	CADPVTGSTYEQYF
TRBJ2-7	TRBV7-6	15	-	TRBD2	TGTGCCAGCAGCTGGAGAGTACTAGCGGGGGACGAGCAGTACTTC	CASSWRVLAGDEQYF
TRBJ2-1	TRBV15	17	-	TRBD2	TGTGCCACCAGCAGAGTCCGAGGGCGGGAGGGCGGGGATGAGCAGTTCTTC	CATSRVRGREGGDEQFF
TRBJ1-1	TRBV9	14	-	-	TGTGCCAGCAGCGCGGGAGGATCCAACACTGAAGCTTTCTTT	CASSAGGSNTEAFF
TRBJ2-7	TRBV9	16	-	-	TGTGCCAGCAGCCCCCAGGGGGGAACAGGGACCTACGAGCAGTACTTC	CASSPQGGTGTYEQYF
TRBJ1-5	TRBV7-2	15	-	TRBD1	TGTGCCAGCAGCGAACAGGGGGCCGGCAATCAGCCCCAGCATTTT	CASSEQGAGNQPQHF
TRBJ1-2	TRBV6-1	19	-	-	TGTGCCAGCAGTGAATGGCCCATAATCACAGGGACACTTAACTATGGCTACACCTTC	CASSEWPIITGTLNYGYTF
TRBJ1-2	TRBV12-5	15	-	TRBD1	TGTGCTAGTGGTAGGACAGGCCTTCCTAACTATGGCTACACCTTC	CASGRTGLPNYGYTF
TRBJ1-1	TRBV2	14	once	TRBD1	TGTGCCAGCAGGAAAGGGGGCGCGGGTACTGAAGCTTTCTTT	CASRKGGAGTEAFF
TRBJ1-2	TRBV18	15	few	-	TGTGCCAGCTCACCACCGGGACACGGAAACTATGGCTACACCTTC	CASSPPGHGNYGYTF
TRBJ1-4	TRBV6-5	14	-	TRBD1	TGTGCCAGCAGTGAGGACAGGGGGCGTGAAAAACTGTTTTTT	CASSEDRGREKLFF
TRBJ1-4	TRBV9	15	-	TRBD1	TGTGCCAGCAGCCTCTCCGGGACAGGAAATGAAAAACTGTTTTTT	CASSLSGTGNEKLFF
TRBJ1-2	TRBV10-2	13	-	-	TGCGCCAGCAGTGAAGCGGGCGCGGGAGGCTACACCTTC	CASSEAGAGGYTF
TRBJ1-2	TRBV5-6	14	-	-	TGTGCCAGCAGCTTGTTGCGAGGGGGCTATGGCTACACCTTC	CASSLLRGGYGYTF
TRBJ2-6	TRBV6-1	15	few	-	TGTGCCAGCAGGCTAAGTTTTAATGGGGCCAACGTCCTGACTTTC	CASRLSFNGANVLTF
TRBJ2-7	TRBV11-3	13	-	-	TGTGCCAGCAGCCCGGGACTTGATGACGAGCAGTACTTC	CASSPGLDDEQYF
TRBJ2-7	TRBV27	12	-	-	TGTGCCAGCAGTTTCCTCTCCTACGAGCAGTACTTC	CASSFLSYEQYF
TRBJ2-7	TRBV7-8	15	-	TRBD2	TGTGCCAGCAGCTTAGTGACTAGCGGGACCTACGAGCAGTACTTC	CASSLVTSGTYEQYF
TRBJ1-1	TRBV5-4	15	-	-	TGTGCCAGCAGCTCGCCGGGACAATTGAACACTGAAGCTTTCTTT	CASSSPGQLNTEAFF
TRBJ1-6	TRBV6-5	14	-	TRBD1	TGTGCCAGCTTCGGGACAGGGCCGAGGTCACCCCTCCACTTT	CASFGTGPRSPLHF
TRBJ2-1	TRBV9	16	-	TRBD2	TGTGCCAGCAGCGTAGGTAGCGGGAGTTTTTCGCGTGAGCAGTTCTTC	CASSVGSGSFSREQFF
TRBJ2-5	TRBV15	16	-	TRBD2	TGTGCCACCAGCAGACTTACACTAGCGGGCGGGGAGACCCAGTACTTC	CATSRLTLAGGETQYF
TRBJ1-5	TRBV19	14	few	-	TGTGCCAGTACCAGGACGGCAGGGAATCAGCCCCAGCATTTT	CASTRTAGNQPQHF
TRBJ2-1	TRBV29-1	11	-	-	TGCAGCGTTCTAGCCCGGGCCGAGCAGTTCTTC	CSVLARAEQFF
TRBJ2-7	TRBV4-1	16	-	-	TGCGCCAGCAGCCAAGTGTTTACGGGAGCGGTCTACGAGCAGTACTTC	CASSQVFTGAVYEQYF
TRBJ2-2	TRBV7-7	16	-	TRBD2	TGTGCTAGCAGCCCGATAGCGGGGTCGAACACCGGGGAGCTGTTTTTT	CASSPIAGSNTGELFF
TRBJ1-1	TRBV28	11	-	-	TGTGCCAGCAGTTTTAAAACTGAAGCTTTCTTT	CASSFKTEAFF
TRBJ2-7	TRBV5-1	18	once	TRBD1	TGCGCCAGCAGCCGAATCCCCAGACAGGGCCTCCTAACATACGAGCAGTACTTC	CASSRIPRQGLLTYEQYF
TRBJ2-2	TRBV2	15	-	TRBD1	TGTGCCAGCAGTGTCGCAGGGGGCCCCACCGGGGAGCTGTTTTTT	CASSVAGGPTGELFF